The 5 T cell receptor beta chains below come from one sample, sequenced in a study of blood T cell repertoires in COVID-19. The protocol was immunoSEQ multiplex PCR, while the TCRdb copy is restricted to in-frame clones and leaves out a portion. The table records 130,000 to 150,000 clones, approximately 79% of them present only once. The sequenced material came from peripheral blood. The receptors stem from a man between 60 and 75 years old with acute or convalescent COVID-19.

This chain uses TRBV5-8 with TRBJ1-5, with a weak D call TRBD1 (6 bases). CDR3 length equals 14 residues. V lost 1 base, J lost 6 bases, and 11 bases lay in between. Germline V gene lookup returns CDR1 SGHTS and CDR2 YDEGEE. CDR3: CASSLTGSRQPQHF. The DNA of the CDR3 is TGTGCCAGCAGCTTGACAGGGAGCCGTCAGCCCCAGCATTTT. The whole variable domain, remainder taken from reference TRBV5-8 and TRBJ1-5, is EAGVTQSPTHLIKTRGQQATLRCSPISGHTSVYWYQQALGLGLQFLLWYDEGEERNRGNFPPRFSGRQFPNYSSELNVNALELEDSALYLCASSLTGSRQPQHFGDGTRLSIL.

The V and J genes are TRBV19 and TRBJ1-5; D perhaps matches TRBD1 (5 bases). V was pared by 3 bases and J by 4 bases, with 10 bases between. The CDR3 is 14 residues long. Germline values: CDR1 LNHDA, CDR2 SQIVND (reference sequence). The CDR3 protein is CASSMSGMNQPQHF. The CDR3 DNA sequence: TGTGCCAGTAGTATGTCAGGGATGAATCAGCCCCAGCATTTT. Variable domain in full (rest from reference TRBV19 and TRBJ1-5): DGGITQSPKYLFRKEGQNVTLSCEQNLNHDAMYWYRQDPGQGLRLIYYSQIVNDFQKGDIAEGYSVSREKKESFPLTVTSAQKNPTAFYLCASSMSGMNQPQHFGDGTRLSIL.

The genes are TRBV24-1 and TRBJ2-3, with 7 nucleotides matching TRBD2. Per germline, CDR1 KGHDR and CDR2 SFDVKD. Unmatched junction bases numbered 14, after V lost 6 bases and J lost 6 bases. The CDR3 runs to 16 residues. CDR3 sequence: CATSIGGSLVVDTQYF. DNA of the CDR3: TGTGCCACCAGTATCGGCGGGAGTCTCGTGGTGGATACGCAGTATTTT.

This clone occurred a few times. V gene TRBV30 combines with J gene TRBJ2-7, with 7 bases lining up with TRBD2. V dropped 3 bases and J dropped 3; count of bases not matched to a gene: 11. Germline loops: CDR1 GTSNPN, CDR2 SVGIG (reference sequence). The CDR3 has 15 residues. CDR3: CAWSFPREDFYEQYF. Written as DNA, the CDR3 is TGTGCCTGGAGCTTCCCCCGGGAGGATTTCTACGAGCAGTACTTC.

The chain uses TRBV28 and TRBJ1-5; D uncertain. The germline V and J ends were trimmed by 6 bases and 0 bases, with 9 bases remaining between them. Per germline, CDR1 MDHEN and CDR2 SYDVKM. The CDR3 is 14 amino acids. The CDR3 reads CASRRQSSNQPQHF. The CDR3, as DNA: TGTGCCAGCAGACGACAAAGTAGCAATCAGCCCCAGCATTTT.